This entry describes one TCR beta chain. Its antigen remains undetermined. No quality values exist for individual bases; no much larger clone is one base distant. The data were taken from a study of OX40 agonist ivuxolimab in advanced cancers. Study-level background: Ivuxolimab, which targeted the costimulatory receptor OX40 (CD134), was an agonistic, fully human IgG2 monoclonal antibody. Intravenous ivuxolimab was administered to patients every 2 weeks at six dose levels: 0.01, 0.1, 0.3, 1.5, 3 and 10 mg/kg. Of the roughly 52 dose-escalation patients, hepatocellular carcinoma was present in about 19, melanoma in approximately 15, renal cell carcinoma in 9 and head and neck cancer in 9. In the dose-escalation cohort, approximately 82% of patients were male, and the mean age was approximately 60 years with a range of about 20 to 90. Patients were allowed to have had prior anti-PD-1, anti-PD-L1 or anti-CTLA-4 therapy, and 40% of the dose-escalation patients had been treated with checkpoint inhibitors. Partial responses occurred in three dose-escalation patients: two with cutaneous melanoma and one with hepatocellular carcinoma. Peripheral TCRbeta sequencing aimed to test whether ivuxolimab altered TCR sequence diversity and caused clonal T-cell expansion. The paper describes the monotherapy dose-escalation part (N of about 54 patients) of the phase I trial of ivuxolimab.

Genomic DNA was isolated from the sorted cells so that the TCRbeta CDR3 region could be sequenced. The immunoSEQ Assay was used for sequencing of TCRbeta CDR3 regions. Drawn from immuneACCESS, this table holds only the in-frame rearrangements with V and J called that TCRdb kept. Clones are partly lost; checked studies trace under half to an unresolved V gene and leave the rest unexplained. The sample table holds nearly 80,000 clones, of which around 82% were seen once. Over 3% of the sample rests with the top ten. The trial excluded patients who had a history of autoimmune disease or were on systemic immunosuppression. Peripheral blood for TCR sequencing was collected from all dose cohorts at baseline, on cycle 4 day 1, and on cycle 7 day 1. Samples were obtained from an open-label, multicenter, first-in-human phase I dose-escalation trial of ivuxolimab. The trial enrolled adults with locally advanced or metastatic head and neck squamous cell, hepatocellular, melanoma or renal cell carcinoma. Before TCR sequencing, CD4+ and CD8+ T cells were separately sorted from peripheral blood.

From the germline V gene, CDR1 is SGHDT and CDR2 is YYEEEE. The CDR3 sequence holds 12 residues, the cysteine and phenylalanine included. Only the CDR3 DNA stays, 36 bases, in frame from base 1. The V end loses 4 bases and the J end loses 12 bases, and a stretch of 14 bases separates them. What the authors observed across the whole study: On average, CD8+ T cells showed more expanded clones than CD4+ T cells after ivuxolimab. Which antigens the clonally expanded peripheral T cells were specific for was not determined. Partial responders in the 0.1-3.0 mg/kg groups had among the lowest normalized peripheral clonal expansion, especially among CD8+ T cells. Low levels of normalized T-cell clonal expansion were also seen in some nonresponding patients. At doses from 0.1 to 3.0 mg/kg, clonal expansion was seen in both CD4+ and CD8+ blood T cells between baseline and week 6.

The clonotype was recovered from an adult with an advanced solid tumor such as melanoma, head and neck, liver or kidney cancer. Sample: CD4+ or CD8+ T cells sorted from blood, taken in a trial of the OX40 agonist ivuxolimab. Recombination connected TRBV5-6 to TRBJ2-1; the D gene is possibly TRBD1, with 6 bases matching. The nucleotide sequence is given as TGTGCCAGCAGCATTCGGGACAATAGGCAGTTCTTC. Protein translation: CASSIRDNRQFF.